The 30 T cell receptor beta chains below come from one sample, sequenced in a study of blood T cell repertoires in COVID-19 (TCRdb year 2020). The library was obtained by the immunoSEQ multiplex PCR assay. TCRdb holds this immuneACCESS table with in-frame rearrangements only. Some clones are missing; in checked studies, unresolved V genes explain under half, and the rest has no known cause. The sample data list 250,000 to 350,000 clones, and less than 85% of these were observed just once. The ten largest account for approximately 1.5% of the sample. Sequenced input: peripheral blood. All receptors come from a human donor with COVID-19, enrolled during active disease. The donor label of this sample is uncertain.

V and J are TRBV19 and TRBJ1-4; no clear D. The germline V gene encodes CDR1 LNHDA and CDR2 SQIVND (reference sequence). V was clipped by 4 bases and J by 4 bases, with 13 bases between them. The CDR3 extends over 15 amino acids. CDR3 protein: CASSKAVSGNEKLFF. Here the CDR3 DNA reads TGTGCCAGTAGTAAGGCGGTCAGCGGTAATGAAAAACTGTTTTTT.

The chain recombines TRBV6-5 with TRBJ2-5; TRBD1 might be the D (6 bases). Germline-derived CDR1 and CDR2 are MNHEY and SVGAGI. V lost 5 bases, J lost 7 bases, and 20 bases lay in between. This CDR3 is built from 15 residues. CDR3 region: CASSPGQYEETTQYF. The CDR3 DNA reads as TGTGCCAGCAGTCCCGGACAGTACGAAGAGACGACCCAGTACTTC.

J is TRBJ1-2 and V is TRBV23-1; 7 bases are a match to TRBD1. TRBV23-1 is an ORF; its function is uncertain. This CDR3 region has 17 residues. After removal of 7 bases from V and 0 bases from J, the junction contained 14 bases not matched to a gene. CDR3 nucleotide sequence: TGCGCCAGCACGCCGCCCCAAGACAGGGACCCTAACTATGGCTACACCTTC. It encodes CASTPPQDRDPNYGYTF.

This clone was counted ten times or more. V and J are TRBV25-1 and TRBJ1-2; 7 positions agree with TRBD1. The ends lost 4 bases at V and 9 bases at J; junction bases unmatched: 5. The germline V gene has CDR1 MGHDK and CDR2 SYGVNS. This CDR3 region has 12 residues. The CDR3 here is CASSGQGISYTF. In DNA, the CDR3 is TGTGCCAGCAGTGGACAGGGAATTAGCTACACCTTC.

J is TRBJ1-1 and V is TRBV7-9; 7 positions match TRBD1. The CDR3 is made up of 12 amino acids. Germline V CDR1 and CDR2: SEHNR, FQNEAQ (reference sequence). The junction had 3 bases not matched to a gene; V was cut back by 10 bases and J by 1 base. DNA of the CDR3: TGTGCCATCGGGACAGCGAACACTGAAGCTTTCTTT. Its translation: CAIGTANTEAFF.

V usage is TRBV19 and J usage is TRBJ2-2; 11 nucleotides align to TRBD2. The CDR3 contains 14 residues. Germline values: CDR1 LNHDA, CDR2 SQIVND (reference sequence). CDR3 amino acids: CASRGLADTGELFF. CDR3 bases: TGTGCGAGCAGGGGACTAGCGGACACCGGGGAGCTGTTTTTT.

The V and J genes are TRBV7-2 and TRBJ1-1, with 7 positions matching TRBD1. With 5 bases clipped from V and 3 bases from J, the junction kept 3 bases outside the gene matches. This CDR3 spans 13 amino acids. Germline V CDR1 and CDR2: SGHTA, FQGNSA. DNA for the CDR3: TGTGCCAGCAGCCCTGGGACAGACACTGAAGCTTTCTTT. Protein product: CASSPGTDTEAFF.

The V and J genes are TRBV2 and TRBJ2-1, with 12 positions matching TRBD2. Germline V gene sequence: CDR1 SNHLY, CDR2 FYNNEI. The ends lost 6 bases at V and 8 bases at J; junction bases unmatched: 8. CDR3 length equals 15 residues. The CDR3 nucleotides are TGTGCCAGCAGCCTAGCGGGAGGGCCCTCGGATGAGCAGTTCTTC. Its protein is CASSLAGGPSDEQFF.

CDR3 nucleotides: TGTGCCAGCAGTTTGGGACAGGCTATTAAGGACACTGAAGCTTTCTTT. This gives the protein CASSLGQAIKDTEAFF. The chain combines TRBV6-5 with TRBJ1-1; 8 bases align to TRBD1. V was pared by 4 bases and J by 3 bases, with 10 bases of the junction left unmatched. Germline V CDR1 and CDR2: MNHEY, SVGAGI. This CDR3 contains 16 residues.

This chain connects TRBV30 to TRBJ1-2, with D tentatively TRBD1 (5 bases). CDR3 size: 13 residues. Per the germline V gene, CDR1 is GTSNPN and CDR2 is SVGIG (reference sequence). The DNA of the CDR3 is TGTGCTTGGGGAATAGGGGAGGGGTATGGCTACACCTTC. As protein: CAWGIGEGYGYTF.

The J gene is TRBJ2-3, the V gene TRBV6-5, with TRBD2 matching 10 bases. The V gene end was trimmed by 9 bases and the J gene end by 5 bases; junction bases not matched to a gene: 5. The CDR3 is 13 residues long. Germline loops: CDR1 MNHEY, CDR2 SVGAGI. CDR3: CASLAGGVDTQYF. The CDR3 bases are TGTGCCAGTTTAGCGGGAGGAGTAGATACGCAGTATTTT.

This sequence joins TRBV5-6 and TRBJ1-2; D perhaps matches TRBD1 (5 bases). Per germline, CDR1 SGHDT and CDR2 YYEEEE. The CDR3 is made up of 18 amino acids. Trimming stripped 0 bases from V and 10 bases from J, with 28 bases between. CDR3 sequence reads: CASSLGWNTGLPQRSYTF. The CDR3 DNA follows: TGTGCCAGCAGCTTGGGGTGGAACACAGGTTTACCCCAGAGGTCCTACACCTTC.

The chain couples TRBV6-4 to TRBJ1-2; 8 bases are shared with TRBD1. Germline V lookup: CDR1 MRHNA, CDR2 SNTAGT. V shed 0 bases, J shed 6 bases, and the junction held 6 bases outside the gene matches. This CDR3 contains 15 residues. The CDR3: CASSDSRTGRDGYTF. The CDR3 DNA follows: TGTGCCAGCAGTGACTCCAGGACAGGGAGAGATGGCTACACCTTC.

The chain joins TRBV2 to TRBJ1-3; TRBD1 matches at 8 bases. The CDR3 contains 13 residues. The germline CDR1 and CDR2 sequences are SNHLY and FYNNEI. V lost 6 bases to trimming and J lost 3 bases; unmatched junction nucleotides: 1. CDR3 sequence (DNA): TGTGCCAGCAGCGGGACAGGTGGAAACACCATATATTTT. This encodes CASSGTGGNTIYF.

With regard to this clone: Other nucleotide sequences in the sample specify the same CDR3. The CDR3 nucleotides are TGTGCCAGCAGCTTGTCGGGGGGAAACTATGGCTACACCTTC. Translation gives CASSLSGGNYGYTF. The J gene is TRBJ1-2, the V gene TRBV5-4; perhaps TRBD1 as D (5 bases). With 1 base removed from V and 2 bases from J, the gap between germline ends came to 9 bases. Germline V gene data show CDR1 as SGHNT and CDR2 as YYREEE (reference sequence). The CDR3 contains 14 residues.

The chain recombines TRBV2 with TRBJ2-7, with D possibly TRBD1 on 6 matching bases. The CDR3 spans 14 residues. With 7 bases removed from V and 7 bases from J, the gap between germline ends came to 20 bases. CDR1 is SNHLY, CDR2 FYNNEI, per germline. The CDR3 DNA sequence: TGTGCCAGCAATGGGAACAGGGCTTCCGAAGAGCAGTACTTC. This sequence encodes CASNGNRASEEQYF.

The CDR3 is CSVESEREESYEQYF. The CDR3 region has the DNA TGCAGCGTTGAATCGGAGCGGGAAGAATCCTACGAGCAGTACTTC. The chain joins TRBV29-1 to TRBJ2-7, with TRBD2 matching 7 bases. The V gene's germline CDR1 is SQVTM and CDR2 ANQGSEA. V shed 2 bases, J shed 1 base, and the junction held 8 bases outside the gene matches. The CDR3 has 15 amino acids.

CDR3 in DNA: TGTGCCAGCAGCTTAGTTCAGGGGATAACGACTGAAGCTTTCTTT. As protein: CASSLVQGITTEAFF. The chain combines TRBV7-8 with TRBJ1-1; a possible D gene is TRBD1 (6 bases). The CDR3 has 15 amino acids. The germline V and J ends were trimmed by 1 base and 5 bases, with 14 bases remaining between them. Germline CDR1 is SGHVS and CDR2 is FQNEAQ.

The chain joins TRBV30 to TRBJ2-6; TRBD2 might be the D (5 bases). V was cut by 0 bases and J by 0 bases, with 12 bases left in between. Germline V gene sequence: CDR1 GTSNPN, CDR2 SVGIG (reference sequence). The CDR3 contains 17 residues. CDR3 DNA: TGTGCCTGGAGTGTACTTCTGGGGAGCTCTGGGGCCAACGTCCTGACTTTC. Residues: CAWSVLLGSSGANVLTF. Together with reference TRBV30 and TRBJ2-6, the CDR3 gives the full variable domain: SQTIHQWPATLVQPVGSPLSLECTVEGTSNPNLYWYRQAAGRGLQLLFYSVGIGQISSEVPQNLSASRPQDRQFILSSKKLLLSDSGFYLCAWSVLLGSSGANVLTFGAGSRLTVL.

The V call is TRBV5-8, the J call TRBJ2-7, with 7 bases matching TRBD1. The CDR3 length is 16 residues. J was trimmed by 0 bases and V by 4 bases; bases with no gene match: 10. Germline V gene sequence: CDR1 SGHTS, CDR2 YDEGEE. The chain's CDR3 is CASSRGTAPSSYEQYF. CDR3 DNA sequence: TGTGCCAGCAGCAGAGGGACAGCCCCTAGCTCCTACGAGCAGTACTTC.

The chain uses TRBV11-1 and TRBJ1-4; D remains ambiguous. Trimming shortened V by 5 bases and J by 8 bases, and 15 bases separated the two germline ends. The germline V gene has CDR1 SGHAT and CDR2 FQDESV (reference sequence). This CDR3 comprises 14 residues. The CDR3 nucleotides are TGTGCCAGCAGCCGTGGTCAAAGAGGGGAAAAACTGTTTTTT. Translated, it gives CASSRGQRGEKLFF.

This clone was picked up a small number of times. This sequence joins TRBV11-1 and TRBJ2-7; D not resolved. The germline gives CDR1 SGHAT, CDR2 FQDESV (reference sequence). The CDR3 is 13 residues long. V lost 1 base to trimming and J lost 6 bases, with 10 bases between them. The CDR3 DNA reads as TGTGCCAGCAGCTTAGTACGGTTTGCCGAGCAGTACTTC. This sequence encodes CASSLVRFAEQYF. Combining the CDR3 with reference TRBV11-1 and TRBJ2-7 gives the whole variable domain EAEVAQSPRYKITEKSQAVAFWCDPISGHATLYWYRQILGQGPELLVQFQDESVVDDSQLPKDRFSAERLKGVDSTLKIQPAELGDSAMYLCASSLVRFAEQYFGPGTRLTVT.

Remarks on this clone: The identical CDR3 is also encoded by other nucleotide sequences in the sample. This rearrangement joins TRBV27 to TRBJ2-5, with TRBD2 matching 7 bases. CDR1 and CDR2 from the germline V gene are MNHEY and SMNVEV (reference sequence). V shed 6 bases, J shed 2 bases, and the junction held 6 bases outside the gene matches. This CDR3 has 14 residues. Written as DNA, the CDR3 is TGTGCCAGCAGCCTGTGGGGGGGGCAAGAGACCCAGTACTTC. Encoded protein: CASSLWGGQETQYF.

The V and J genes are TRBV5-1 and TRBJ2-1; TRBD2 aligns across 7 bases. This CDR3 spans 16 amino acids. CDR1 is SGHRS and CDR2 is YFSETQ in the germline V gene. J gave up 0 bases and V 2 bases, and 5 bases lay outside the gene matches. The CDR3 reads CASSFSGISSYNEQFF. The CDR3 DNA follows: TGCGCCAGCAGCTTCAGCGGGATCAGCTCCTACAATGAGCAGTTCTTC.

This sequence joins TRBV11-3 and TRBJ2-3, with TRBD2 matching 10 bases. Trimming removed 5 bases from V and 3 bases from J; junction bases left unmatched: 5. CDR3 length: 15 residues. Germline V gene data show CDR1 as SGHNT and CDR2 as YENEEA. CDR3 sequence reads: CASSEGLAETDTQYF. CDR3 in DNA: TGTGCCAGCAGCGAAGGACTAGCGGAGACAGATACGCAGTATTTT.

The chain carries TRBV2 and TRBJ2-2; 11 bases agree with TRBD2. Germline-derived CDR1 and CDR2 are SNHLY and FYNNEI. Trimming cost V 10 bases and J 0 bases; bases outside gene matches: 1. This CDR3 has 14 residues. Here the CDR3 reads CATTSGANTGELFF. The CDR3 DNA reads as TGTGCCACGACTAGCGGGGCGAACACCGGGGAGCTGTTTTTT.

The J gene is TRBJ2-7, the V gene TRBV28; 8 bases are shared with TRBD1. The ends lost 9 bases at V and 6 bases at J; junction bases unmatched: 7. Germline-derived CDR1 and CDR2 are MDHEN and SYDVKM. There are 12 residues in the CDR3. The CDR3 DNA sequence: TGTGCCAGTTCGACAGGGGTGTTCGAGCAGTACTTC. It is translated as CASSTGVFEQYF.

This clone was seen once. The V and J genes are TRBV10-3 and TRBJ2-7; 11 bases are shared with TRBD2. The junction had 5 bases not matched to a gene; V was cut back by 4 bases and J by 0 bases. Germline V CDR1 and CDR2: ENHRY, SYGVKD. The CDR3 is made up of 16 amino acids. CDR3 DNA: TGTGCCATCAGTGGTATAGCGGGAGGGGGCTCCTACGAGCAGTACTTC. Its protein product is CAISGIAGGGSYEQYF.

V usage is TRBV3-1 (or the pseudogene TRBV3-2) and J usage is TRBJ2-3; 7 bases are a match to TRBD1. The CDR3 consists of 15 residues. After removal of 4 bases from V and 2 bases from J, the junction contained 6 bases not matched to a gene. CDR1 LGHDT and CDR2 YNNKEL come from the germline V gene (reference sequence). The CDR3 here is CASSLQGVVTDTQYF. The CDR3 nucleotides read TGTGCCAGCAGCCTTCAGGGGGTCGTCACAGATACGCAGTATTTT.

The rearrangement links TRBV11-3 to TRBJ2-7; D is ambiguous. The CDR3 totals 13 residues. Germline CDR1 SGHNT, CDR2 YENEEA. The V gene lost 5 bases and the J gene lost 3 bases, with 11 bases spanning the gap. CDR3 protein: CASSPLRGYEQYF. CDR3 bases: TGTGCCAGCAGCCCCCTCCGAGGCTACGAGCAGTACTTC.